This T cell receptor (beta chain) was found in a study of patients and donors after allogeneic stem cell transplantation. There are 13 residues in the CDR3. With 4 bases clipped from V and 7 bases from J, the junction kept 5 bases outside the gene matches. The V gene's germline CDR1 is ENHRY and CDR2 SYGVKD. A few counts support this clonotype. Via MiXCR, TCRdb re-called the RT-PCR reads, giving one row per CDR3 protein. The data show about 110,000 distinct CDR3 sequences, with around 33% seen just once and more than 25% held by the top ten. The J gene is TRBJ1-1, the V gene TRBV10-3; TRBD1 matches at 8 bases. The sequence was obtained from a human donor who was either an allogeneic HSCT recipient or a stem cell or donor lymphocyte infusion donor (not recorded which). It is not recorded whose cells these are; they may come from a transplant donor. Sample: blood, either unsorted or a sorted T cell fraction (not recorded which). The CDR3 reads CAISGTDRDEAFF. In DNA, the CDR3 is TGTGCCATCAGTGGAACGGACAGGGATGAAGCTTTCTTT.